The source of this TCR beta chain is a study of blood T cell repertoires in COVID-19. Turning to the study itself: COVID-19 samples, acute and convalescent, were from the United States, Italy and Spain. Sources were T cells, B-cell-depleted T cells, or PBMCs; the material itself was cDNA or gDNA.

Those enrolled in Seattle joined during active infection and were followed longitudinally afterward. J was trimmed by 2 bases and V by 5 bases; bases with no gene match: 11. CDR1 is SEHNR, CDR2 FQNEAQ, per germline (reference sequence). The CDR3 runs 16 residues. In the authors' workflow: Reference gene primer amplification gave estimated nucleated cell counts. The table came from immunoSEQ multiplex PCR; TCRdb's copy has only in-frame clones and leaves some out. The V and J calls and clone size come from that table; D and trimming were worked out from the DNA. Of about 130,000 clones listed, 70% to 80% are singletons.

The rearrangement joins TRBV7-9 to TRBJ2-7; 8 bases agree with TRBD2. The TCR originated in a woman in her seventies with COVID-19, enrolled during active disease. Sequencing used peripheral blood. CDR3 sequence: CASSPRGGESTYEQYF. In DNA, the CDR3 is TGTGCCAGCAGCCCCCGGGGGGGAGAAAGTACCTACGAGCAGTACTTC.